The next 17 T cell receptor beta chains were all read from a single sample in a study of tumor-infiltrating lymphocytes in primary liver carcinoma (dated by TCRdb to about 2017). Sequencing was performed on an Illumina HiSeq 2500. A constant-region primer and ProtoScript II reverse transcriptase were used to reverse-transcribe TCRbeta-specific cDNA from 500 ng total RNA. The TCRbeta libraries were prepared through three rounds of nested multiplex PCR following a slightly modified ARM-PCR procedure. Each of the first two PCR rounds ran for approximately 10 cycles using multiplex TRBV1-TRBV30 forward primers together with a Cbeta reverse primer. TCRdb passed the public sequencing reads through fastp at Q25 and MiXCR, retaining productive beta sequences. Entries that share a CDR3 protein sequence are merged under the most common genes and DNA. Across this sample there are fewer than 350,000 distinct CDR3 sequences, with 65% seen only once. The ten largest make up roughly 9% of the sample.

TRIzol reagent was used to extract blood RNA from unsorted whole blood, while the DNeasy Blood & Tissue kit provided the germline DNA. Sequencing was carried out using peripheral blood. These receptors were obtained from a man in his forties with primary liver carcinoma and hepatitis B virus infection.

The chain has TRBV28 and TRBJ2-5; possible D gene TRBD1, 6 bases. V lost 2 bases to trimming and J lost 6 bases, with 10 bases between them. The CDR3 extends over 13 amino acids. CDR1 is MDHEN, CDR2 SYDVKM, per germline. The CDR3, as DNA: TGTGCCAGCAGTTTAAATGGGGGCCAGACCCAGTACTTC. Its translation is CASSLNGGQTQYF.

With respect to this clonotype: A much larger clone lies a single base off, so this may be a read error. CDR3 in DNA: TGTGCCAGCAGTTACCTCGGGCTAGCGGGAGTAAAGTATGAGCGGTTCTTC. Protein sequence: CASSYLGLAGVKYERFF. The chain employs TRBV6-2 or TRBV6-3 and TRBJ2-1; 10 nucleotides agree with TRBD2. Germline CDR1 is MNHEY and CDR2 is SVGEGT. The CDR3 sequence is 17 residues long.

Regarding this clonotype: This sequence may be a read error, since a much larger clone differs from it by one base. The chain combines TRBV4-3 with TRBJ2-2; D is ambiguous. Germline lookup yields CDR1 LGHNA and CDR2 YSLEER. The CDR3 has 17 amino acids. The CDR3 DNA reads as TGCGCCAACAGCCAAGATGTCGGCCTGGGCGTTTCTAGGGAGCTGTTTTTT. As protein: CANSQDVGLGVSRELFF.

This clonotype was seen just once. V and J are TRBV30 and TRBJ2-3, with D tentatively TRBD2 (5 bases). The CDR3 consists of 13 residues. Germline CDR1 and CDR2: GTSNPN and SVGIG (reference sequence). The V end lost 0 bases, the J end lost 6 bases, and 10 bases lay between the germline ends. The CDR3 DNA sequence: TGTGCCTGGAGTGTAGCGGTGGCGGATACGCAGTATTTT. Translation: CAWSVAVADTQYF.

Details on this clonotype: Being one base from a much bigger clone, this may be a read error. The gene calls are TRBV6-6 and TRBJ2-3; 8 bases map to TRBD2. The CDR3 has 15 residues. Germline V lookup: CDR1 MNHNY, CDR2 SVGAGI (reference sequence). The CDR3: CASSYSSGSVDMQYF. CDR3 nucleotides: TGTGCCAGCAGTTACTCGAGCGGGAGTGTAGATATGCAGTATTTT.

The V call is TRBV28, the J call TRBJ2-1, with 9 nucleotides matching TRBD1. Germline values: CDR1 MDHEN, CDR2 SYDVKM. This CDR3 comprises 17 residues. The J segment lost 9 bases and the V segment lost 5 bases, leaving 17 bases of the junction unmatched. The DNA of the CDR3 is TGTGCCAGCAGTCCAGGACGGGGGAGGACAGGGGAAAGTGAGCAGTTCTTC. Amino acid sequence: CASSPGRGRTGESEQFF.

The chain joins TRBV7-3 to TRBJ2-1; a weak D match, TRBD1 (6 bases). Looked up from germline, CDR1 is SGHTA and CDR2 is FQGTGA. CDR3 length: 15 amino acids. V was pared by 1 base and J by 4 bases, with 11 bases between. The CDR3 spells CASSLIGTQYNEQFF. The CDR3 DNA reads as TGTGCCAGCAGCTTAATCGGGACACAATACAATGAGCAGTTCTTC.

As concerns this clonotype: With a much larger clone just one base away, this may be a read error. This chain links TRBV11-2 with TRBJ2-1; 7 bases match TRBD1. CDR1 and CDR2 from the germline V gene are SGHAT and FQNNGV. CDR3 length equals 15 residues. With 7 bases clipped from V and 0 bases from J, the junction kept 6 bases outside the gene matches. The CDR3 sequence is CASNQGVGSYNEQFF. In DNA form, the CDR3 reads TGTGCCAGCAACCAGGGGGTGGGCTCCTACAATGAGCAGTTCTTC.

Worth noting for this clonotype: A junction boundary mismatches the germline segment, possibly from a read error. J is TRBJ2-3 and V is TRBV11-2; 9 bases match TRBD2. The CDR3 totals 16 residues. Per germline, CDR1 SGHAT and CDR2 FQNNGV. CDR3: CASSSPGIAGVDMQYF. The CDR3 DNA follows: TGCGCCAGCAGCTCCCCGGGAATAGCGGGAGTGGATATGCAGTATTTT.

Remarks on this clonotype: Just one base apart from a much larger clone, this may be a read error. The rearrangement joins TRBV6-1 to TRBJ2-7; 9 bases are shared with TRBD1. The germline V gene has CDR1 MNHNS and CDR2 SASEGT. CDR3 length: 15 amino acids. V lost 2 bases to trimming and J lost 6 bases; unmatched junction nucleotides: 8. Here the CDR3 reads CASSELTGQGSEQYF. In nucleotides, the CDR3 is TGTGCCAGCAGTGAACTAACGGGACAGGGATCCGAGCAGTACTTC.

Comment on this clonotype: This may arise from a read error, as a much more abundant clone is one base away. The rearrangement joins TRBV4-3 to TRBJ2-3; D not resolved. V shed 1 base and J shed 5 bases, with 7 bases lying between them. Germline V gene lookup returns CDR1 LGHNA and CDR2 YSLEER. This CDR3 has 13 residues. The CDR3 spells CASSQGWKDTQYF. The CDR3 bases are TGCGCCAGCAGCCAAGGTTGGAAAGATACGCAGTATTTT.

Of note for this clonotype: It is likely a read error, because the conserved phenylalanine at the end of the CDR3 is missing. The V and J genes are TRBV29-1 and TRBJ2-7; the D gene is possibly TRBD1 (5 bases). The length of the CDR3 is 12 residues. Germline CDR1 is SQVTM and CDR2 is ANQGSEA. CDR3 sequence reads: CNAGQSPYEQYL. DNA for the CDR3: TGCAACGCCGGACAATCCCCCTACGAGCAGTACTTG.

Concerning this clonotype itself: A much larger clone sits a single nucleotide away, making a read error possible. The chain couples TRBV29-1 to TRBJ2-7; D not certain. Germline CDR1 SQVTM, CDR2 ANQGSEA. This CDR3 comprises 11 residues. V shed 3 bases and J shed 4 bases, with 7 bases lying between them. The CDR3 nucleotides read TGCAGCGTTGAGTGGGTTTACGAGCAGTACTTC. Translation: CSVEWVYEQYF.

This clonotype has only one observation. This CDR3 is CASSFSGRVIDTQYF. In DNA form, the CDR3 reads TGTGCCAGCAGCTTTAGCGGGAGGGTAATAGATACGCAGTATTTT. The V call is TRBV5-4, the J call TRBJ2-3, with 11 nucleotides matching TRBD2. Trimming removed 2 bases from V and 5 bases from J; junction bases left unmatched: 4. From germline, CDR1 is SGHNT and CDR2 YYREEE (reference sequence). This CDR3 region has 15 residues.

About this clonotype: Relative to the germline gene, one junction end is altered; a read error may explain this. CDR3 region: CACSFTGSSTEAFF. The CDR3 DNA follows: TGTGCCTGCAGCTTTACGGGTTCGAGCACTGAAGCATTCTTT. V is TRBV11-3 and J is TRBJ1-1; no clear D. The CDR3 sequence is 14 residues long. From germline, CDR1 is SGHNT and CDR2 YENEEA.

The sample holds a few counts of this clonotype. The V and J genes are TRBV5-6 and TRBJ1-3; D gene uncertain. Trimming took off 4 bases at V and 3 bases at J, with 14 bases between the two ends. The CDR3 extends over 15 amino acids. Germline V lookup: CDR1 SGHDT, CDR2 YYEEEE. DNA of the CDR3: TGTGCCAGCAGCCCGGATAAGGGAGTTGGAAACACCATATATTTT. Translation gives CASSPDKGVGNTIYF.

As concerns this clonotype: One end of the junction fails to match germline, which may point to a read error. J is TRBJ1-6 and V is TRBV4-1; D call uncertain. The length of the CDR3 is 16 residues. Germline V CDR1 and CDR2: MGHRA, YSYEKL. The CDR3 bases are TGTGCCAGCAGCCAAGAACGGAGCTCCTATAATTCACCCCTCCACTTT. Translating it yields CASSQERSSYNSPLHF.